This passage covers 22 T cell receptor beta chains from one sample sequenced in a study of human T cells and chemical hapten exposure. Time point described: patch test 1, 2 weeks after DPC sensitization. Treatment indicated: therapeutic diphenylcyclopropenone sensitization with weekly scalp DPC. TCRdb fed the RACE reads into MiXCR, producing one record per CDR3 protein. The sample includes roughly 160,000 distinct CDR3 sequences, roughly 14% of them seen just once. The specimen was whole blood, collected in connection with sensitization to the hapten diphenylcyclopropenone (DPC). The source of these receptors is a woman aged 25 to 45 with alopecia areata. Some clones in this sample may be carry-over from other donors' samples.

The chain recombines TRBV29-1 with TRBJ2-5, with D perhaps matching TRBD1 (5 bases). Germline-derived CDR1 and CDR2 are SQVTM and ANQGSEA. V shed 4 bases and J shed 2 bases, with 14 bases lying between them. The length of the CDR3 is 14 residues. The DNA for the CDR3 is TGCAGCGTTGCTGGCAGGGCCTCTCAAGAGACCCAGTACTTC. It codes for CSVAGRASQETQYF.

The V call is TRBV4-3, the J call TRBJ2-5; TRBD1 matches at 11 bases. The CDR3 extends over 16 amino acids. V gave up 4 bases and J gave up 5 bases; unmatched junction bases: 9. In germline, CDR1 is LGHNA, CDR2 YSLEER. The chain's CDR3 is CASSPAGTGGVETQYF. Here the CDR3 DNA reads TGCGCCAGCAGCCCGGCCGGGACAGGGGGTGTTGAGACCCAGTACTTC.

CDR3 sequence (DNA): TGTGCCAGCAGCCAAGTCCCCACAGGGTACACTGAAGCTTTCTTT. It yields the protein CASSQVPTGYTEAFF. The gene calls are TRBV4-2 and TRBJ1-1, with a possible D match to TRBD1 (6 bases). Germline values: CDR1 LGHNA, CDR2 YNFKEQ. The CDR3 runs 15 residues. V was clipped by 1 base and J by 3 bases, with 12 bases between them.

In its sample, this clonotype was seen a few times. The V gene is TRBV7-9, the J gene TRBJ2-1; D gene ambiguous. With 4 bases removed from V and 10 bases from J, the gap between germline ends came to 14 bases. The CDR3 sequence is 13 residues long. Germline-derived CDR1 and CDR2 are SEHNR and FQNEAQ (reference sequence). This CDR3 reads CASSSVVRLEQFF. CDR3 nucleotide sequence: TGTGCCAGCAGCTCTGTGGTAAGGTTAGAGCAGTTCTTC.

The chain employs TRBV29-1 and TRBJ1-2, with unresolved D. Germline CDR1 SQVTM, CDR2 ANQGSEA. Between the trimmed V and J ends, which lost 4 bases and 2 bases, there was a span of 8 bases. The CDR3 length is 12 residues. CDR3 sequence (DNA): TGCAGCGTTGCGAGGGAAAACTATGGCTACACCTTC. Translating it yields CSVARENYGYTF.

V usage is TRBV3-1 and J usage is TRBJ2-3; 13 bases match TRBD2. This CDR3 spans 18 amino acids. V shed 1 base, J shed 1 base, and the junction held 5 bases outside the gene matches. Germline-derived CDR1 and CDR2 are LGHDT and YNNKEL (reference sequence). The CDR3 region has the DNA TGTGCCAGCAGCCAAGGACTAGCGGGGGGTAGACGCACAGATACGCAGTATTTT. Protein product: CASSQGLAGGRRTDTQYF.

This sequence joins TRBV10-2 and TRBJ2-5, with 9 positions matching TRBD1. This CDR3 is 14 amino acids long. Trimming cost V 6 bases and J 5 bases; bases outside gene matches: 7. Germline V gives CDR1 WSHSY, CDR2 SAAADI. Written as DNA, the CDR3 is TGCGCCAGCAGGACGGACAGGGGTGGGGAGACCCAGTACTTC. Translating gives CASRTDRGGETQYF.

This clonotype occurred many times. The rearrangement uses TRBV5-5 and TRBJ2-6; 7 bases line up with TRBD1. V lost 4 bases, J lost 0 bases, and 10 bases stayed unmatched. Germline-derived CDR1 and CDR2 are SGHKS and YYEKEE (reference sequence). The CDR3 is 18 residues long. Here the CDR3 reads CASSEGEGQFSGANVLTF. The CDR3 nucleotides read TGTGCCAGCAGCGAGGGAGAGGGACAGTTCTCTGGGGCCAACGTCCTGACTTTC. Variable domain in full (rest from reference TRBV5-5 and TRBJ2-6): DAGVTQSPTHLIKTRGQQVTLRCSPISGHKSVSWYQQVLGQGPQFIFQYYEKEERGRGNFPDRFSARQFPNYSSELNVNALLLGDSALYLCASSEGEGQFSGANVLTFGAGSRLTVL.

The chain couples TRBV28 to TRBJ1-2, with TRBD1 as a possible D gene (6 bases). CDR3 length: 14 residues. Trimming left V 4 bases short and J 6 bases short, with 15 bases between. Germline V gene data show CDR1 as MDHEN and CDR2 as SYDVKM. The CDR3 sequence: CASSSPGTLDGYTF. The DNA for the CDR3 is TGTGCCAGCAGTTCTCCCGGGACATTAGATGGCTACACCTTC.

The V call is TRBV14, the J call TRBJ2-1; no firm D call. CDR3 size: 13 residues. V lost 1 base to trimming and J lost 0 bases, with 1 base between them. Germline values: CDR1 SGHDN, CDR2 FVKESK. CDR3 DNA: TGTGCCAGCAGCCAAGCCTCCTACAATGAGCAGTTCTTC. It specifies CASSQASYNEQFF.

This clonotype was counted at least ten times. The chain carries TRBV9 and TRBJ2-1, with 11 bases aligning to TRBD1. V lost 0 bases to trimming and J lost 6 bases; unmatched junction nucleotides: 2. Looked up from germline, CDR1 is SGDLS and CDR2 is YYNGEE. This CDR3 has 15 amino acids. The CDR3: CASSVADRGPNEQFF. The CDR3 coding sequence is TGTGCCAGCAGCGTAGCGGACAGGGGGCCCAATGAGCAGTTCTTC.

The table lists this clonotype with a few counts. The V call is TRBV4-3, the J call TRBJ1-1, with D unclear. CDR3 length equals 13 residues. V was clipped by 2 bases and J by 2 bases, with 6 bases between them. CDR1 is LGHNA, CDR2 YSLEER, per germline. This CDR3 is CASSQNVNTEAFF. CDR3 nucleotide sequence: TGCGCCAGCAGCCAAAACGTAAACACTGAAGCTTTCTTT.

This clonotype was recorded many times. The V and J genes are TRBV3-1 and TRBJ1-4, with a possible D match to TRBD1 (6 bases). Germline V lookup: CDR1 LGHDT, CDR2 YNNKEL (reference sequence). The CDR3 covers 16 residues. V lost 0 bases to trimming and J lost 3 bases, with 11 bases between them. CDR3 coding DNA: TGTGCCAGCAGCCAAGATTGGAACAGGGCTAATGAAAAACTGTTTTTT. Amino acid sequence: CASSQDWNRANEKLFF. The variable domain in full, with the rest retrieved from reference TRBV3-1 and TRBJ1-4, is DTAVSQTPKYLVTQMGNDKSIKCEQNLGHDTMYWYKQDSKKFLKIMFSYNNKELIINETVPNRFSPKSPDKAHLNLHINSLELGDSAVYFCASSQDWNRANEKLFFGSGTQLSVL.

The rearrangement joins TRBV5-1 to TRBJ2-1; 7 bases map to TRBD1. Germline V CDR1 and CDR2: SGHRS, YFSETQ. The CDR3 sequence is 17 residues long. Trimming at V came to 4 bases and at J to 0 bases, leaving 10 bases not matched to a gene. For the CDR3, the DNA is TGCGCCAGCAGCACTCAGAGACAGGGCGGCTCCTACAATGAGCAGTTCTTC. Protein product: CASSTQRQGGSYNEQFF.

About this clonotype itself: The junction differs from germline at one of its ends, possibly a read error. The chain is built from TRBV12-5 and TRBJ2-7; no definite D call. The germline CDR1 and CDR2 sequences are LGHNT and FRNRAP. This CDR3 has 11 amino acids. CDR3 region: CASGLLYERYF. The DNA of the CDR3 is TGTGCTAGTGGTTTGCTGTACGAGCGGTACTTC.

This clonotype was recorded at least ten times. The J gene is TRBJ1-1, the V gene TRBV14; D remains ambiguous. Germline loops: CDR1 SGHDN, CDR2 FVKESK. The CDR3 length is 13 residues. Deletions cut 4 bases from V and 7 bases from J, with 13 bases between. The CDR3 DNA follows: TGTGCCAGCAGCCCCGGAACCTGGGGTGAAGCTTTCTTT. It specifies CASSPGTWGEAFF. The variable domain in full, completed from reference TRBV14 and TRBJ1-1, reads EAGVTQFPSHSVIEKGQTVTLRCDPISGHDNLYWYRRVMGKEIKFLLHFVKESKQDESGMPNNRFLAERTGGTYSTLKVQPAELEDSGVYFCASSPGTWGEAFFGQGTRLTVV.

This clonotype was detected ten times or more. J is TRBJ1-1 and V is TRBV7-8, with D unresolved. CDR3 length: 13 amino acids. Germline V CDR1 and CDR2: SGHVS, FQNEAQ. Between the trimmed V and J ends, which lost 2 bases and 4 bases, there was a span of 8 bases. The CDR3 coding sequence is TGTGCCAGCAGCTTACGAGCGGCCACTGAAGCTTTCTTT. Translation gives CASSLRAATEAFF.

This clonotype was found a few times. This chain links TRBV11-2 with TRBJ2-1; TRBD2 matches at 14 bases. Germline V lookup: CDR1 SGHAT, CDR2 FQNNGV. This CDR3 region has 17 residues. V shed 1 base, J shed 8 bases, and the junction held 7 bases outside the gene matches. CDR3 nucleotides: TGTGCCAGCAGCTTAGGACTAGCGGGAGGGCGAATGGATGAGCAGTTCTTC. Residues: CASSLGLAGGRMDEQFF.

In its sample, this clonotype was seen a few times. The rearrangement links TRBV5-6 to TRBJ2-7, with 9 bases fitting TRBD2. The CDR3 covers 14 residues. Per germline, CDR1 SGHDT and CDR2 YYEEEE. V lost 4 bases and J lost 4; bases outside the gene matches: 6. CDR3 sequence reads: CASSLSGSGYEQYF. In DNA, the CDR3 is TGTGCCAGCAGCCTTAGCGGGAGTGGGTACGAGCAGTACTTC.

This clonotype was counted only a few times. Written as DNA, the CDR3 is TGTGCCAGCTCACCAAAGCAAGGGCCCGGGGGCACTGAAGCTTTCTTT. Its translation is CASSPKQGPGGTEAFF. V gene TRBV18 combines with J gene TRBJ1-1; tentative D call: TRBD1 (5 bases). Trimming took 2 bases from V and 4 from J, leaving 17 bases between them. The CDR3 totals 16 residues. Per the germline V gene, CDR1 is KGHSH and CDR2 is LQKENI.

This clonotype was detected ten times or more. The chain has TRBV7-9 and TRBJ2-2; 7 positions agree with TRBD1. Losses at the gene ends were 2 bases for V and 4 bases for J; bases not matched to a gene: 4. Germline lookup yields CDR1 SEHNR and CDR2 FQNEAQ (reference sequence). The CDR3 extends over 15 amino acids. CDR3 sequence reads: CASSLRTGGTGELFF. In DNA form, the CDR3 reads TGTGCCAGCAGCTTACGGACAGGCGGCACCGGGGAGCTGTTTTTT.

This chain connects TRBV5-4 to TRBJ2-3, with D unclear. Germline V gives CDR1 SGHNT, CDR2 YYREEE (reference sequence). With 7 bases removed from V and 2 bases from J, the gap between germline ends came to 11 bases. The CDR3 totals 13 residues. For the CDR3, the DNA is TGTGCCAGCCGCCGCTCCGACACAGATACGCAGTATTTT. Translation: CASRRSDTDTQYF.